Sequencing of this TCR beta chain was carried out in a study of cytomegalovirus exposure and HLA in healthy donors. Whole-study results and caveats: Indistinguishable V segments such as TRBV6-2 and TRBV6-3 were excluded. Researchers reported that a few CMV-associated chains were confirmed in vitro as CMV antigen-specific. For most TCR beta V segments, an earlier analysis put the productive rate at about 87% or about 30% of the time.

V lost 6 bases and J 4 bases, leaving 10 bases between the germline ends. The length of the CDR3 is 12 residues. The V gene's germline CDR1 is LNHDA and CDR2 SQIVND (reference sequence). Points on this clone: Antigen specificity is unknown.

Researchers ran the PCR with 60 Vbeta and 13 Jbeta primers. Profiled with immunoSEQ multiplex PCR; TCRdb holds only in-frame clones, not every one. The profile shows more than 150,000 clones, about 90% of them singletons. The chain joins TRBV19 to TRBJ2-7, with TRBD1 as a possible D gene (6 bases). The sequenced material came from PBMCs. This clonotype originated in a girl less than two years old in good health and CMV-seronegative. CDR3 loop: CASSPRGYEQYF. The CDR3 DNA reads TGTGCCAGTAGCCCCAGGGGTTACGAGCAGTACTTC.